The clone carrying this T cell receptor (beta chain) was detected once. Its antigen is as yet unknown. The data stem from a study of T cell responses to AZD1222 COVID-19 vaccine. Study findings and constraints: With dominance at 160-218 and 743-854, vaccine-associated CD4 TCRs spanned spike.

Clones were sequenced by immunoSEQ multiplex PCR, and TCRdb holds only the in-frame ones, with some missing. Of more than 85,000 clones detected, roughly 91% appear once; the ten largest clones hold about 9.3%. The germline V gene has CDR1 SGHRS and CDR2 YFSETQ. This CDR3 spans 15 amino acids. Trimming shortened V by 1 base and J by 6 bases, and 14 bases separated the two germline ends. The chain employs TRBV5-1 and TRBJ1-5; D is undetermined. The input for sequencing was peripheral blood, taken on day 0 of AZD1222 vaccination. The source of this sequence is an adult in good health. The CDR3 DNA is TGCGCCAGCAGCTTGTTAACTTGGACTCGTCAGCCCCAGCATTTT. Encoded protein: CASSLLTWTRQPQHF.